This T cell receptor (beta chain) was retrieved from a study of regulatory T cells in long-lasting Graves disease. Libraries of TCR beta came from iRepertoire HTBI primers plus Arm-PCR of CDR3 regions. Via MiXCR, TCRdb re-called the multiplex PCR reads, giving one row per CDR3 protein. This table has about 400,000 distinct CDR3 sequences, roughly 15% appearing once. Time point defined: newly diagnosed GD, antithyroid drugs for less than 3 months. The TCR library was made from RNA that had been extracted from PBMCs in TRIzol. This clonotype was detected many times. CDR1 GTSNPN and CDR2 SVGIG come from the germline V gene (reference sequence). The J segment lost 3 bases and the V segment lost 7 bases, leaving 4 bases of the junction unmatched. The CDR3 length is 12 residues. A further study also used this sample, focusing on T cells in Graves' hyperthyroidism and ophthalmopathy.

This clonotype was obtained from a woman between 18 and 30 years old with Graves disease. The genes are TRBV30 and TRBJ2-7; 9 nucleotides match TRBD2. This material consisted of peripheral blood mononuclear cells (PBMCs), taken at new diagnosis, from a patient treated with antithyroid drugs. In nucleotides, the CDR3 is TGTGCCTCCAGCGGGGGGTACTACGAGCAGTACTTC. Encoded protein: CASSGGYYEQYF.